This TCR beta chain derives from a study of blood T cell repertoires in COVID-19. For the study at large: PBMCs, B-cell-depleted T cells, or T cells were the source of the cDNA or gDNA that made up the material.

Germline V gives CDR1 LGHNA, CDR2 YSLEER. The trim removed 3 bases at V and 1 base at J, leaving 10 bases unmatched. This CDR3 spans 17 amino acids. Clinical histories supplied by participants themselves formed the basis of cohort assignment. All recovered Cohort 3 donors got two negative PCRs, got clearance, or saw symptom resolution. In the authors' methods: Using reference gene primer amplification, nucleated cell counts were estimated. Libraries were prepared by immunoSEQ multiplex PCR; TCRdb keeps only in-frame clonotypes and omits some of them. That table is the source of V, J and clone size, and D and trimming were worked out from the DNA. The sample shows more than 150,000 clones, roughly 84% of them seen only once.

The receptor comes from a woman between 45 and 60 years old who had recovered from COVID-19. This chain joins TRBV4-3 and TRBJ1-1; 8 nucleotides line up with TRBD1. The sample was PBMCs or T cells enriched from blood (not recorded which). The CDR3 sequence is CASSHAAGGLSNTEAFF. In nucleotides, the CDR3 is TGCGCCAGCAGCCATGCCGCAGGGGGCCTTTCGAACACTGAAGCTTTCTTT.